This TCR beta chain comes out of a study of prognosis after radiotherapy for stage I lung cancer. Background on the study: Oligometastatic NSCLC after surgical resection of the primary tumor was present in five or six patients, while newly diagnosed primary stage I lung tumors were present in approximately 15. General observations from the study: Lower post-radiation Shannon entropy was seen in patients who went on to develop distant metastases. The way patients used TRBV and TRBJ genes reportedly differed depending on whether they had metastases.

Comment on this clonotype: Its antigen is currently unknown. The conserved phenylalanine or tryptophan normally closing the CDR3 is absent here, so this likely arose from a read error. The limits of the CDR3 on the DNA are not certain, so only TCRdb's listed CDR3 is given.

Germline V CDR1 and CDR2: SEHNR, FQNEAQ (reference sequence). The CDR3 spans 13 amino acids, including both terminal residues. Genomic DNA served as the source from which two-round multiplex PCR generated TCR beta CDR3 amplicons. First-round PCR, the initial amplification, used primers specific to each TRBV and TRBJ gene. Second-round PCR employed universal primers. One entry per CDR3 protein results from TCRdb running MiXCR on the multiplex PCR reads. The table records some 34,000 distinct CDR3 sequences, under 40% of them present only once. Sample: PBMCs, taken before or after stereotactic body radiation therapy (not recorded which). V usage is TRBV7-9 and J usage is TRBJ2-7; the table's D call, TRBD1, has no DNA check behind it. This TCR came from a donor aged 50 or older with non-small cell lung cancer. The CDR3 region is CASSDRGPYEHYI.